This paragraph covers one T cell receptor beta chain sequence. The antigen remains unidentified. The data were obtained in a study of T cells after yellow fever vaccination. The CDR3 has 15 residues. V shed 5 bases, J shed 2 bases, and the junction held 6 bases outside the gene matches. Germline CDR1 reads SEHNR; CDR2 reads FQNEAQ (reference sequence). Points from the study as a whole: Although the secondary response was weaker, it peaked faster, at day 5 versus 15. Subsequent to the booster, the majority of primary-vaccination clones reappeared (96% CD4, 85% to 90% CD8).

For TCR, cDNA came from 5'RACE template switching, which added a universal primer site and UMIs. TCRdb re-derived calls from the 5' RACE reads in MiXCR, one entry per CDR3 protein. This table has a few hundred thousand distinct CDR3 sequences, around a sixth appearing once. Source: PBMCs, taken 5 days after the first yellow fever vaccination. The chain links TRBV7-9 to TRBJ1-3; 7 positions match TRBD1. This clonotype was sampled from a man between 18 and 29 years old who received the YFV17D yellow fever vaccine. The DNA for the CDR3 is TGTGCCAGCAGCGGATGGGGACAGCCTGGAAACACCATATATTTT. Its protein product is CASSGWGQPGNTIYF.